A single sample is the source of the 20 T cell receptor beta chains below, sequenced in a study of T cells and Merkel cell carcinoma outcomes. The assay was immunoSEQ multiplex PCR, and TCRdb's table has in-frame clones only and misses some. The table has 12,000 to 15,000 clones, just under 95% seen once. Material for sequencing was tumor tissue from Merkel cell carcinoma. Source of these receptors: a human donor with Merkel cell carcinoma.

This chain's CDR3 is CASSPLGGSNTEAFF. Written as DNA, the CDR3 is TGTGCCAGCTCACCATTAGGAGGGTCAAACACTGAAGCTTTCTTT. This chain connects TRBV18 to TRBJ1-1, with no clear D. Germline-derived CDR1 and CDR2 are KGHSH and LQKENI. Trimming took 2 bases from V and 2 from J, leaving 12 bases between them. The CDR3 is made up of 15 amino acids. The complete variable domain, with remaining parts taken from reference TRBV18 and TRBJ1-1, reads NAGVMQNPRHLVRRRGQEARLRCSPMKGHSHVYWYRQLPEEGLKFMVYLQKENIIDESGMPKERFSAEFPKEGPSILRIQQVVRGDSAAYFCASSPLGGSNTEAFFGQGTRLTVV.

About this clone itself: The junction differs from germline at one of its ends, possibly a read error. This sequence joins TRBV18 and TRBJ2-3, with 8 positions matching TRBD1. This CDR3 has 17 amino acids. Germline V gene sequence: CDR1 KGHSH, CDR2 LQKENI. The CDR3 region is CASSPRVQGASTNTQYF. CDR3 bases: TGTGCCAGCTCACCGCGAGTGCAGGGGGCCTCCACAAATACGCAGTATTTT.

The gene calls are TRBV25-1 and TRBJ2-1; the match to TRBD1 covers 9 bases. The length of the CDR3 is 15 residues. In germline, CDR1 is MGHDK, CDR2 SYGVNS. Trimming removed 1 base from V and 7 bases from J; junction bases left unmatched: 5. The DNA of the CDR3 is TGTGCCAGCAGTGAATGGGGGACAGGGTTGAATGAGCAGTTCTTC. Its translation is CASSEWGTGLNEQFF.

This chain's CDR3 is CASSPGTGGYTF. In DNA form, the CDR3 reads TGTGCCAGCAGCCCCGGGACAGGTGGCTACACCTTC. The chain recombines TRBV14 with TRBJ1-2; 8 positions match TRBD1. V shed 4 bases, J shed 7 bases, and the junction held 2 bases outside the gene matches. CDR1 and CDR2 (germline): SGHDN, FVKESK. The CDR3 covers 12 residues. Variable domain in full (rest from reference TRBV14 and TRBJ1-2): EAGVTQFPSHSVIEKGQTVTLRCDPISGHDNLYWYRRVMGKEIKFLLHFVKESKQDESGMPNNRFLAERTGGTYSTLKVQPAELEDSGVYFCASSPGTGGYTFGSGTRLTVV.

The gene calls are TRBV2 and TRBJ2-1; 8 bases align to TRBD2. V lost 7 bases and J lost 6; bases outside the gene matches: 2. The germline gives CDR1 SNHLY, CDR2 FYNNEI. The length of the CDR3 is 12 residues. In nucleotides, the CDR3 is TGTGCCAGCAAAGCGGGGGTCAATGAGCAGTTCTTC. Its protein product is CASKAGVNEQFF.

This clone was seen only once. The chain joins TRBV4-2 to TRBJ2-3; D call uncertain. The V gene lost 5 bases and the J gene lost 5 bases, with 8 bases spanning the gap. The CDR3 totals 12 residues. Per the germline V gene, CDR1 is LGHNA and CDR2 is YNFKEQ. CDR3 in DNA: TGTGCCAGCAGCAATTCGGGAGATACGCAGTATTTT. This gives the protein CASSNSGDTQYF.

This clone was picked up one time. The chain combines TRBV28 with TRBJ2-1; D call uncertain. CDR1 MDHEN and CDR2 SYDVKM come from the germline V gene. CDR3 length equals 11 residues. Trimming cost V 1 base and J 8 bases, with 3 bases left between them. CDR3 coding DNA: TGTGCCAGCAGTTTATATGATGAGCAGTTCTTC. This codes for CASSLYDEQFF. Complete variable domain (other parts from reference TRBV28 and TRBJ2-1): DVKVTQSSRYLVKRTGEKVFLECVQDMDHENMFWYRQDPGLGLRLIYFSYDVKMKEKGDIPEGYSVSREKKERFSLILESASTNQTSMYLCASSLYDEQFFGPGTRLTVL.

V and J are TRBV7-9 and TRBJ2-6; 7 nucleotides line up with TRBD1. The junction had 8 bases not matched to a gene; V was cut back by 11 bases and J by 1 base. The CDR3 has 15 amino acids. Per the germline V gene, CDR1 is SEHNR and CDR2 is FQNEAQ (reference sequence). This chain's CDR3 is CAFRDSTSGANVLTF. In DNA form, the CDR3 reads TGTGCCTTCCGGGACAGCACGTCTGGGGCCAACGTCCTGACTTTC.

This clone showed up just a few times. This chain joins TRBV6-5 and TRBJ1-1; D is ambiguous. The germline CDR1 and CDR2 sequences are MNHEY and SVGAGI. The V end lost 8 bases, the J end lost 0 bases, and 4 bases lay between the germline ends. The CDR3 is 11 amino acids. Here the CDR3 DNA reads TGTGCCAGCGGAGTGAACACTGAAGCTTTCTTT. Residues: CASGVNTEAFF.

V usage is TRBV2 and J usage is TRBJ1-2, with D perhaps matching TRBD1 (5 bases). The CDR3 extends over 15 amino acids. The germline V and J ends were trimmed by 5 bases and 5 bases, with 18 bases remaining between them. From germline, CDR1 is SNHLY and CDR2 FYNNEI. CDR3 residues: CASSRTRDGYYGYTF. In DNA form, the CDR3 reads TGTGCCAGCAGTCGAACCCGGGACGGATATTATGGCTACACCTTC.

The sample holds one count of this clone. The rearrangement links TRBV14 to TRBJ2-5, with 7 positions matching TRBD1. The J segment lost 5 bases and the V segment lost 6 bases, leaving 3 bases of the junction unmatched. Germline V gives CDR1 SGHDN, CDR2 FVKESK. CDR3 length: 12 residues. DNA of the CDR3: TGTGCCAGCAGTAAACAGGGGGAGACCCAGTACTTC. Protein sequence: CASSKQGETQYF.

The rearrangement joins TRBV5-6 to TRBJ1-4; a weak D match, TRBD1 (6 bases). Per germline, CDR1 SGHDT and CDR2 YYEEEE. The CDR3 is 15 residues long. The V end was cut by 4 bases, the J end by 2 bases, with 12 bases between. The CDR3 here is CASSGTGRTNEKLFF. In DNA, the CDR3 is TGTGCCAGCAGCGGAACAGGGCGGACTAATGAAAAACTGTTTTTT.

The DNA for the CDR3 is TGTGCCAGCAGTCTCCGGGACAACACAGATACGCAGTATTTT. This encodes CASSLRDNTDTQYF. V usage is TRBV6-6 and J usage is TRBJ2-3; possibly TRBD1 for D (6 bases). The germline gives CDR1 MNHNY, CDR2 SVGAGI (reference sequence). This CDR3 region has 14 residues. V gave up 5 bases and J gave up 2 bases, with 11 bases separating them.

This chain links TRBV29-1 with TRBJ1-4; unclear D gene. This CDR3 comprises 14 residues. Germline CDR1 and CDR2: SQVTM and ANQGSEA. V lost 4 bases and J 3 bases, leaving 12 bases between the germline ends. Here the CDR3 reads CSVGIGSSNEKLFF. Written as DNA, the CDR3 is TGCAGCGTTGGCATCGGCAGCTCTAATGAAAAACTGTTTTTT.

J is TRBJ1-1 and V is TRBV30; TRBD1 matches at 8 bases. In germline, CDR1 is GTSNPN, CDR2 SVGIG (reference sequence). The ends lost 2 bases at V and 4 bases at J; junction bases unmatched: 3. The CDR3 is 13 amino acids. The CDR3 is CAWSIQGGTEAFF. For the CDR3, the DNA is TGTGCCTGGAGTATACAGGGGGGCACTGAAGCTTTCTTT.

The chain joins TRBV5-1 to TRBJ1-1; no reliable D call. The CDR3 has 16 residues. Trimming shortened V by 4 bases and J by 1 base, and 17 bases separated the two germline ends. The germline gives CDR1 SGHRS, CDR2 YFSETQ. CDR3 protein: CASSPSEPIANTEAFF. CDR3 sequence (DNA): TGCGCCAGCAGCCCCAGTGAGCCGATCGCGAACACTGAAGCTTTCTTT.

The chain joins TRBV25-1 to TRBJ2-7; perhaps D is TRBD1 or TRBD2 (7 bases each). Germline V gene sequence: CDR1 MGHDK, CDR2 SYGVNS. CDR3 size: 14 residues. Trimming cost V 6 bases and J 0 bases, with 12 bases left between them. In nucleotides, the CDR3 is TGTGCCAGCAGCCCAGGGGGGGTCTCCTACGAGCAGTACTTC. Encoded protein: CASSPGGVSYEQYF.

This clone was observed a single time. The CDR3 spells CASSLEASGRSGANVLTF. CDR3 DNA sequence: TGCGCCAGCAGCTTGGAGGCTAGCGGAAGGTCTGGGGCCAACGTCCTGACTTTC. The rearrangement uses TRBV5-1 and TRBJ2-6, with TRBD2 matching over 7 bases. CDR3 length: 18 residues. CDR1 is SGHRS, CDR2 YFSETQ, per germline. V lost 0 bases, J lost 1 base, and 7 bases stayed unmatched.

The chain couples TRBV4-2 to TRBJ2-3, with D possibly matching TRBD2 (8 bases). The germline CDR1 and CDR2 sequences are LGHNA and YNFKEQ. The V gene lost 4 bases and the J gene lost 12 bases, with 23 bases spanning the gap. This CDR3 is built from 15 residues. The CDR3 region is CASSRLEGAGGPQYF. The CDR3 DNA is TGTGCCAGCAGCCGCCTTGAGGGGGCGGGGGGTCCCCAGTATTTT.

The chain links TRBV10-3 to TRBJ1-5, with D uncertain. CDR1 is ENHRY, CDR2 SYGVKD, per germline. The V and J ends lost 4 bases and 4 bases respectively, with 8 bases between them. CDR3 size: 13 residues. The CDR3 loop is CAISAAGNQPQHF. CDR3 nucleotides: TGTGCCATCAGTGCAGCGGGTAATCAGCCCCAGCATTTT.